The 5 T cell receptor beta chains reported below all come from one sample, sequenced in a study of shared clonotypes between healthy human individuals. Method: immunoSEQ multiplex PCR; TCRdb's copy keeps in-frame clones and lacks some. Here the sample spans about 600,000 clones, roughly four fifths being singletons. Sequencing was carried out using PBMCs. All receptors derive from a woman aged 40-49 years in good health. Some clones in this sample may be carry-over from other donors' samples.

This CDR3 is CASSFRDRGLWSSGANVLTF. DNA of the CDR3: TGCGCCAGCAGCTTCCGGGACAGGGGGCTTTGGTCCTCTGGGGCCAACGTCCTGACTTTC. This chain connects TRBV5-1 to TRBJ2-6; 12 bases match TRBD1. Germline trimming cut 2 bases from V and 0 bases from J; bases unmatched to any gene: 9. The CDR3 sequence is 20 residues long. The V gene's germline CDR1 is SGHRS and CDR2 YFSETQ.

This clone occurred a few times. The rearrangement links TRBV10-3 to TRBJ2-7; D gene ambiguous. Germline CDR1 is ENHRY and CDR2 is SYGVKD. The CDR3 totals 13 residues. Trimming took 1 base from V and 2 from J, leaving 6 bases between them. The CDR3 here is CAISELVAYEQYF. Here the CDR3 DNA reads TGTGCCATCAGTGAGTTGGTGGCCTACGAGCAGTACTTC.

The gene calls are TRBV9 and TRBJ2-1, with a weak D call TRBD2 (6 bases). Per the germline V gene, CDR1 is SGDLS and CDR2 is YYNGEE. The CDR3 loop spans 15 amino acids. V was clipped by 4 bases and J by 2 bases, with 13 bases between them. The CDR3 spells CASSPLGGTYNEQFF. The CDR3 coding sequence is TGTGCCAGCAGCCCCCTCGGCGGGACCTACAATGAGCAGTTCTTC.

The V call is TRBV7-9, the J call TRBJ2-2; the match to TRBD2 covers 7 bases. V shed 5 bases, J shed 3 bases, and the junction held 6 bases outside the gene matches. Germline V lookup: CDR1 SEHNR, CDR2 FQNEAQ (reference sequence). The CDR3 spans 15 residues. The CDR3 sequence: CASSKLASYTGELFF. DNA of the CDR3: TGTGCCAGCAGCAAACTAGCGTCTTACACCGGGGAGCTGTTTTTT.

Note on this clone: At the DNA level, this CDR3 is encoded by other sequences in the same sample as well. The V gene is TRBV7-9, the J gene TRBJ1-2; a weak D match, TRBD1 (5 bases). This CDR3 has 13 residues. Germline lookup yields CDR1 SEHNR and CDR2 FQNEAQ (reference sequence). V was cut by 5 bases and J by 2 bases, with 9 bases left in between. The CDR3 bases are TGTGCCAGCAGCCCAGGGCAGAACTATGGCTACACCTTC. Translation: CASSPGQNYGYTF.